This T cell receptor beta chain originates from a study of cytotoxic CD8 clonotypes in ibrutinib-treated CLL (dated by TCRdb to about 2021). Looking at the study overall: The cohort was composed of ten to eleven relapsed/refractory and fewer than 16 treatment-naive patients; IGHV unmutated status was identified in around 17 patients. Response samples were obtained after a median of approximately twelve months of treatment, with a range of roughly 6 to 40 months. Cryopreserved peripheral blood mononuclear cells were collected before treatment, at response, and at either disease progression or sustained remission. Samples averaged approximately 260,000 productive templates and around 91,000 productive rearrangements. Responses were partial in around 25 patients and complete in 2; after median around 68 months follow-up, some 15 stayed in remission and 12 progressed. Of the approximately 91 people in the trial, about two dozen had longitudinal samples available.

For TCR beta library preparation, 2 to 2.5 micrograms of genomic DNA were isolated from cryopreserved PBMCs. Longitudinal blood samples from CLL patients receiving ibrutinib monotherapy were subjected to high-throughput TCR beta sequencing. The patients took part in an open-label, single-center phase 2 trial of ibrutinib monotherapy. The goal of deep resolution MiSeq sequencing was a depth between 1 in 1 million and 1 in 200,000 T cells, and coverage averaged 10x per clonotype. The immunoSEQ hsTCRB Kit was used to generate TCR beta libraries. For the original study's pipeline: Data were analyzed with ImmunoSEQ Data Assistant and ImmunoSEQ Analyzer, with V, D and J genes assigned per IMGT definitions. Clonality was computed as one minus normalized Shannon entropy of productive rearrangement frequencies, ranging from 0 to 1. Only overrepresented clonotypes making up at least 0.05% of the repertoire of each patient were included in the public clonotype analysis. Repertoires from about a dozen age-matched healthy donors in immuneACCESS were used as clonality controls. Sourced from immuneACCESS, this table was stored by TCRdb with only in-frame sequences that have V and J called. A share of the clones is absent; for the studies checked, an unresolved V gene accounts for under half, and the remainder has no known explanation. V, J and clone size are taken as reported in that table, and D and trimming were inferred from the DNA itself. The sample table shows about 310,000 clones, and about 77% are seen once. Of the sample, 6.5% to 8.5% is held by the ten largest clones.

Notes on this clone: The target of this receptor is not known. One base away there is no much larger clone; base qualities are not given.

General findings and caveats noted by the study authors: At baseline, clonality was higher than in age-matched healthy donors and showed a strong correlation with circulating CD8+ T-cell counts. Public clonotypes were found to be uncommon and were observed to contract or remain stable during treatment; the increase in clonality was shown to reflect expansion of private clonotypes at ibrutinib response. Sampling times were not matched between patients in sustained remission and patients whose disease was progressing, and lymph node repertoires were not examined. At ibrutinib response clonality went up, during sustained remission it held steady, and at progression it dropped back toward baseline.

Including the terminal cysteine and phenylalanine, the CDR3 comprises 15 residues. Of all the DNA, just the CDR3 is kept, 45 bases in frame from base 1. The trim is 6 bases for V and 4 bases for J, with a gap of 18 bases between the germline ends. CDR1 and CDR2 (MNHEY, SVGAGI) derive from the germline V gene. The sample consisted of PBMCs, taken before ibrutinib treatment. The sequence was obtained from a human donor with chronic lymphocytic leukemia. The chain was built from TRBV6-5 and TRBJ1-2; the D segment cannot be called with confidence. The CDR3 corresponds to CASSRTSTLGYGYTF. The DNA sequence follows: TGTGCCAGCAGCCGGACTAGTACGCTCGGCTATGGCTACACCTTC.